These 15 T cell receptor beta chains were sequenced from one sample in a study of blood T cell repertoires in COVID-19. Libraries were prepared by immunoSEQ multiplex PCR; TCRdb keeps only in-frame clonotypes and omits some of them. The sample includes 120,000 to 150,000 clones, 85% to 90% seen only once; the top ten take around 15%. The specimen was peripheral blood. Source of these receptors: a man aged 18 to 29 with COVID-19, enrolled during active disease.

The chain combines TRBV6-4 with TRBJ2-3; 12 bases fit TRBD2. V lost 6 bases to trimming and J lost 0 bases; unmatched junction nucleotides: 1. CDR3 length equals 15 residues. From germline, CDR1 is MRHNA and CDR2 SNTAGT. As DNA, the CDR3 is TGTGCCAGCAGAGGACTAGCGGGAAGCACAGATACGCAGTATTTT. Protein: CASRGLAGSTDTQYF.

J is TRBJ2-7 and V is TRBV9, with 8 bases that match TRBD1. This CDR3 is built from 15 residues. CDR1 and CDR2 (germline): SGDLS, YYNGEE. The V and J ends lost 0 bases and 4 bases, in that order; junction bases with no gene match: 6. CDR3 residues: CASSVVPGGGYEQYF. Here the CDR3 DNA reads TGTGCCAGCAGCGTAGTTCCAGGGGGCGGGTACGAGCAGTACTTC.

The chain couples TRBV10-3 to TRBJ1-6; a weak D match, TRBD1 (6 bases). In germline, CDR1 is ENHRY, CDR2 SYGVKD. With 5 bases removed from V and 9 bases from J, the gap between germline ends came to 11 bases. The CDR3 has 13 residues. The CDR3 region has the DNA TGTGCCATCAGTCTTGGGACAACTTCACCCCTCCACTTT. Translating it yields CAISLGTTSPLHF.

This chain joins TRBV15 and TRBJ2-5, with 9 bases fitting TRBD2. The germline gives CDR1 LNHNV, CDR2 YYDKDF (reference sequence). The length of the CDR3 is 14 residues. V lost 4 bases to trimming and J lost 5 bases; unmatched junction nucleotides: 5. CDR3 loop: CATSKSSGTETQYF. The DNA for the CDR3 is TGTGCCACCAGCAAATCTAGCGGGACGGAGACCCAGTACTTC.

The CDR3 here is CASSVGGPSANYGYTF. In nucleotides, the CDR3 is TGTGCCAGCAGCGTAGGAGGGCCTTCAGCTAACTATGGCTACACCTTC. The V and J genes are TRBV9 and TRBJ1-2; D unclear. V lost 0 bases to trimming and J lost 0 bases, with 12 bases between them. The germline V gene encodes CDR1 SGDLS and CDR2 YYNGEE. This CDR3 comprises 16 residues. The full variable domain, its missing parts supplied by reference TRBV9 and TRBJ1-2, is DSGVTQTPKHLITATGQRVTLRCSPRSGDLSVYWYQQSLDQGLQFLIQYYNGEERAKGNILERFSAQQFPDLHSELNLSSLELGDSALYFCASSVGGPSANYGYTFGSGTRLTVV.

The chain combines TRBV19 with TRBJ2-4; TRBD2 matches at 16 bases. V shed 0 bases, J shed 8 bases, and the junction held 7 bases outside the gene matches. The CDR3 sequence is 18 residues long. Germline loops: CDR1 LNHDA, CDR2 SQIVND (reference sequence). The CDR3 loop reads CASSIELPGLAGGDIQYF. In DNA form, the CDR3 reads TGTGCCAGTAGTATAGAACTACCGGGACTAGCGGGAGGGGACATTCAGTACTTC.

This sequence joins TRBV5-1 and TRBJ2-5, with 10 bases identical to TRBD2. This CDR3 has 17 amino acids. With V trimmed by 1 base and J by 4 bases, 10 bases remained unmatched. Germline CDR1 is SGHRS and CDR2 is YFSETQ. The CDR3 coding sequence is TGCGCCAGCAGCTTGAGTGCGGCTAGCGGGAGACGAGAGACCCAGTACTTC. As protein: CASSLSAASGRRETQYF.

The chain is built from TRBV15 and TRBJ2-3; TRBD2 matches 11 bases. V lost 0 bases, J lost 5 bases, and 7 bases stayed unmatched. This CDR3 is built from 17 residues. CDR1 is LNHNV, CDR2 YYDKDF, per germline (reference sequence). CDR3 nucleotide sequence: TGTGCCACCAGCAGAGATCTTACTAGCGGGGGTTTAGATACGCAGTATTTT. Its protein product is CATSRDLTSGGLDTQYF.

V and J are TRBV6-2 or TRBV6-3 and TRBJ2-2, with D possibly being TRBD2 (5 bases). The CDR3 length is 14 residues. V was shortened by 5 bases and J by 5 bases, with 12 bases between the two germline ends. Germline V gene sequence: CDR1 MNHEY, CDR2 SVGEGT. For the CDR3, the DNA is TGTGCCAGCAGTCAAATACGGGATACCGGGGAGCTGTTTTTT. It codes for CASSQIRDTGELFF.

The chain couples TRBV13 to TRBJ1-1; no definite D call. CDR1 and CDR2 (germline): PRHDT, FYEKMQ (reference sequence). This CDR3 region has 15 residues. With 5 bases removed from V and 5 bases from J, the gap between germline ends came to 18 bases. The CDR3 bases are TGTGCCAGCAGCCCCAGAGAGGGTTTGAGAACTGAAGCTTTCTTT. Translation gives CASSPREGLRTEAFF.

CDR3 region: CASSEAGANEQFF. The CDR3 nucleotides are TGTGCCAGCAGTGAAGCGGGGGCCAATGAGCAGTTCTTC. The rearrangement uses TRBV6-1 and TRBJ2-1; the D gene is possibly TRBD1 (6 bases). Deletions cut 0 bases from V and 6 bases from J, with 6 bases between. Looked up from germline, CDR1 is MNHNS and CDR2 is SASEGT. The length of the CDR3 is 13 residues.

This chain joins TRBV19 and TRBJ1-2; the D is unclear. The CDR3 is made up of 13 amino acids. Germline values: CDR1 LNHDA, CDR2 SQIVND (reference sequence). Trimming removed 6 bases from V and 0 bases from J, with 8 bases in between. The CDR3 bases are TGTGCCAGTAGGGCCTTCTCTAACTATGGCTACACCTTC. Protein product: CASRAFSNYGYTF.

The chain is built from TRBV6-5 and TRBJ2-3, with TRBD1 matching 11 bases. This CDR3 region has 15 residues. Trimming took 6 bases from V and 2 from J; bases not matched to a gene: 4. CDR1 and CDR2 from the germline V gene are MNHEY and SVGAGI. CDR3 residues: CASSGTGGNTDTQYF. The CDR3 DNA sequence: TGTGCCAGCAGCGGGACAGGGGGGAACACAGATACGCAGTATTTT.

CDR3 coding DNA: TGTGCCACCAGCAGAGGACAGATTAGCAATCAGCCCCAGCATTTT. Protein product: CATSRGQISNQPQHF. The rearrangement joins TRBV15 to TRBJ1-5; D might be TRBD1 (5 bases). Germline CDR1 is LNHNV and CDR2 is YYDKDF (reference sequence). V was shortened by 1 base and J by 0 bases, with 7 bases between the two germline ends. The CDR3 has 15 amino acids.

This chain uses TRBV6-5 with TRBJ1-2; D is ambiguous. Between the trimmed V and J ends, which lost 6 bases and 7 bases, there was a span of 9 bases. Germline-derived CDR1 and CDR2 are MNHEY and SVGAGI. The CDR3 extends over 11 amino acids. CDR3 nucleotide sequence: TGTGCCAGCAGGAGGGCAGGTGGCTACACCTTC. This translates into CASRRAGGYTF.